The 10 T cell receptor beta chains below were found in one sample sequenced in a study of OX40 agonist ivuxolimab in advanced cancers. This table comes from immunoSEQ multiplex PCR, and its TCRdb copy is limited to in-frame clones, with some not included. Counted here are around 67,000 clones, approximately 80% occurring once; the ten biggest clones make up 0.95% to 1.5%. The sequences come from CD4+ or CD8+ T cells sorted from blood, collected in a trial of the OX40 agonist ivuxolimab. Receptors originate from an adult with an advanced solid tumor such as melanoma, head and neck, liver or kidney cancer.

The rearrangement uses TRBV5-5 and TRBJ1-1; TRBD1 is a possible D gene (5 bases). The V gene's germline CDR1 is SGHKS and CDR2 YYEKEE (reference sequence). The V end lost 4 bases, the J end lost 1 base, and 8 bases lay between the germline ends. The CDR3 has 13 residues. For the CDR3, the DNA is TGTGCCAGCAGCGTGACAGAGAACACTGAAGCTTTCTTT. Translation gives CASSVTENTEAFF.

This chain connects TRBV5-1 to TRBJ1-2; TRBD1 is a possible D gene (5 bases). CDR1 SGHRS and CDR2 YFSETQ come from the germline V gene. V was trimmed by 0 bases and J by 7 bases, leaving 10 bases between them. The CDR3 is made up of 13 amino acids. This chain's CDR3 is CASSLEGPRGYTF. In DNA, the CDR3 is TGCGCCAGCAGCTTGGAGGGGCCACGTGGCTACACCTTC.

The CDR3 protein is CASSLEARGGLTGNTIYF. DNA for the CDR3: TGTGCCAGCAGCTTAGAGGCCCGCGGGGGCCTAACGGGAAACACCATATATTTT. V gene TRBV7-2 combines with J gene TRBJ1-3; TRBD1 is a possible D gene (6 bases). V was trimmed by 1 base and J by 4 bases, leaving 20 bases between them. The CDR3 length is 18 residues. The germline CDR1 and CDR2 sequences are SGHTA and FQGNSA.

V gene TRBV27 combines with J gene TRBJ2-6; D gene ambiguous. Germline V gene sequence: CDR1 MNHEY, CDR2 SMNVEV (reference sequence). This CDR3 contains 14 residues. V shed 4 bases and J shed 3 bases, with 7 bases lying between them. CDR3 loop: CASSSPLGANVLTF. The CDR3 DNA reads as TGTGCCAGCAGTTCCCCCCTTGGGGCCAACGTCCTGACTTTC.

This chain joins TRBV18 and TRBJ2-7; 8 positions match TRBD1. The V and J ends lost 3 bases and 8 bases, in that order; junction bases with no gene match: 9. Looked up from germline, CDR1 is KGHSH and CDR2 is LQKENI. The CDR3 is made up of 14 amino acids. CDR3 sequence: CASSPNNQGAKQYF. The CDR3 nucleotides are TGTGCCAGCTCACCGAATAACCAGGGGGCGAAGCAGTACTTC.

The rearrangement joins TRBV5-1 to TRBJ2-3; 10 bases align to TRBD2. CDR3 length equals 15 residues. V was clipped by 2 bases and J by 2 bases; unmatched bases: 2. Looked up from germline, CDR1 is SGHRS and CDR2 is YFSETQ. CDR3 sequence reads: CASSFTSGNTDTQYF. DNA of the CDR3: TGCGCCAGCAGCTTCACTAGCGGGAACACAGATACGCAGTATTTT. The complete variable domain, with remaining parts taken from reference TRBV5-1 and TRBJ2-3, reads KAGVTQTPRYLIKTRGQQVTLSCSPISGHRSVSWYQQTPGQGLQFLFEYFSETQRNKGNFPGRFSGRQFSNSRSEMNVSTLELGDSALYLCASSFTSGNTDTQYFGPGTRLTVL.

The CDR3 nucleotides read TGTGCCAGCAGCTCTTATACGGTGGACGAGCAGTACTTC. This gives the protein CASSSYTVDEQYF. V and J are TRBV7-6 and TRBJ2-7; unclear D gene. V gave up 4 bases and J gave up 5 bases, with 12 bases separating them. Germline values: CDR1 SGHVS, CDR2 FNYEAQ. The CDR3 totals 13 residues.

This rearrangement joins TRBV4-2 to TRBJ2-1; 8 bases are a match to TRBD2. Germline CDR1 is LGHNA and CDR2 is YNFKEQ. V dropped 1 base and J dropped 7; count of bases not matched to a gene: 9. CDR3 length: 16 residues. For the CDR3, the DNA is TGTGCCAGCAGCCAAGGGGTCGGGGGGGCCTTGAATGAGCAGTTCTTC. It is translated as CASSQGVGGALNEQFF.

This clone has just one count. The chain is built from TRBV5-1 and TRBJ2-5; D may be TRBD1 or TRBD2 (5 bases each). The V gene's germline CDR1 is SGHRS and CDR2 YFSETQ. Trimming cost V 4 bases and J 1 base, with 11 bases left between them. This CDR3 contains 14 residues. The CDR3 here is CASSLGTTQETQYF. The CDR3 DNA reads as TGCGCCAGCAGCCTCGGGACCACCCAAGAGACCCAGTACTTC.

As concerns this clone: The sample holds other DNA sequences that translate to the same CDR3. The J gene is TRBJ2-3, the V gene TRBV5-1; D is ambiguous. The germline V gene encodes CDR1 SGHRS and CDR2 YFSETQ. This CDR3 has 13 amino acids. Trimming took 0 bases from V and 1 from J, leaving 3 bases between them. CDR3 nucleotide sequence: TGCGCCAGCAGCTTGGCCGGCACAGATACGCAGTATTTT. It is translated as CASSLAGTDTQYF.